A selection of T cell receptor beta chains follows, all from one sample in a study of early T cells in non-severe SARS-CoV-2 infection. Using its own MiXCR run on the 5' RACE reads, TCRdb lists one record per CDR3 protein. Of tens of thousands of distinct CDR3 sequences in the sample, about 4.2% are singletons; the top ten hold roughly an eighth. The sample consisted of whole blood. The origin of the receptors is an adult who was a healthcare worker with PCR-confirmed SARS-CoV-2 infection or an uninfected control (not recorded which). CDR3s leave out the opening cysteine and the closing phenylalanine or tryptophan. The order of the fields is V gene, J gene, D gene, CDR3 protein. The D gene is left open where the match is weak.

>TRBV28|TRBJ1-2|.
ASSLIDRLPTYGYT
>TRBV7-2|TRBJ2-1|TRBD2
ASSPTPGAGGPTTREQF
>TRBV28|TRBJ2-5|.
ASSSPLRTSIQETQY
>TRBV5-1|TRBJ1-3|.
ASSLTPSDRGNTIY
>TRBV7-9|TRBJ2-7|.
ASSLPPMYEQY
>TRBV5-1|TRBJ2-5|.
ASSLAGAEETQY
>TRBV5-4|TRBJ2-3|.
ASSLPQAGTDTQY
>TRBV20-1|TRBJ2-3|TRBD2
SARAYLAGGPSSDTQY
>TRBV10-2|TRBJ2-5|TRBD2
ASSGLAGVETQY
>TRBV28|TRBJ1-2|.
ASSLPGHGYT
>TRBV12-3/TRBV12-4|TRBJ2-2|.
ASSSTRQALKTGGELF
>TRBV20-1|TRBJ2-5|TRBD2
SAKGGETQY
>TRBV28|TRBJ2-3|TRBD1
ASSSLGGGQGTDTQY
>TRBV20-1|TRBJ2-3|TRBD2
SAMTSGQGTQY
>TRBV11-2|TRBJ1-2|TRBD1
ASTNQGALGYGYT
>TRBV29-1|TRBJ2-1|TRBD1
SVLPGGNEQF
>TRBV7-3|TRBJ2-1|.
ASATMNGYNEQF
>TRBV4-1|TRBJ2-7|TRBD1
ASSRGQGNYEQY
>TRBV27|TRBJ1-6|TRBD1
ASTLQGGTSPLH
>TRBV7-9|TRBJ2-5|TRBD1
ASSSGQGIVETQY
>TRBV7-9|TRBJ1-1|.
ASQGATEAF
>TRBV19|TRBJ2-7|.
ASSIRHSYEQY
>TRBV3-1|TRBJ2-7|.
ASSSKSKGYTYEQY
>TRBV7-6|TRBJ2-2|TRBD1
ASSLAGTGGSGELF
>TRBV9|TRBJ2-7|.
ASSVDPISYEQY
>TRBV7-2|TRBJ2-7|TRBD2
ASSEREGYEQY
>TRBV28|TRBJ2-3|.
ASTSDKSYTDTQY
>TRBV7-3|TRBJ2-5|TRBD1
ASSRGQGYETQY